This T cell receptor (beta chain) came from a study of T cells in Graves' hyperthyroidism and ophthalmopathy. The CDR3 regions of TCR beta were amplified from RNA transcripts. The HTBI primer set was used in a first-round RT-PCR of the TCR CDR3. In TCRdb, the multiplex PCR reads were re-called with MiXCR into one record per CDR3 protein. Altogether about 270,000 distinct CDR3 sequences are present, roughly 22% being singletons, with the ten largest covering roughly 60%. Notes on the study in general: Before onset, by a median of about six months, the model predicted ophthalmopathy.

As regards this clonotype: Its specificity is not known.

A roughly 10 ml volume of fresh peripheral blood provided the PBMCs. This CDR3 is built from 12 residues. Trimming shortened V by 8 bases and J by 5 bases, and 12 bases separated the two germline ends. Looked up from germline, CDR1 is MNHNS and CDR2 is SASEGT. This rearrangement joins TRBV6-1 to TRBJ2-5, with D perhaps matching TRBD2 (5 bases). This clonotype was sampled from a young man with Graves' ophthalmopathy. The specimen was blood. CDR3 sequence reads: CASEGTVETQYF. The CDR3 DNA sequence: TGTGCCAGCGAGGGAACGGTGGAGACCCAGTACTTC.